A single sample is the source of the 8 T cell receptor beta chains below, sequenced in a study of T-cell reconstitution after alpha-beta-depleted transplantation in children. Preparation of the TCRbeta library was carried out with unique molecular identifiers. TCRdb reprocessed the PCR reads with MiXCR, giving one entry per CDR3 protein. The table lists 580,000 or so distinct CDR3 sequences, under 25% of them singletons. The starting material was PBMCs, mostly from graft donor cells, obtained 360 days after TCRalphabeta/CD19-depleted stem cell transplant. These receptors were collected from a boy younger than two who had a stem cell transplant for acute myeloid leukemia, so the T cells may come from the graft donor.

This clonotype was recorded many times. The CDR3 DNA reads TGTGCCAGCAGCCGCGGCGACTACTACAATGAGCAGTTCTTC. Amino acids: CASSRGDYYNEQFF. The chain joins TRBV7-8 to TRBJ2-1, with D maybe TRBD2 (5 bases). Germline CDR1 and CDR2: SGHVS and FQNEAQ. V was shortened by 5 bases and J by 3 bases, with 11 bases between the two germline ends. CDR3 length equals 14 residues.

This chain uses TRBV18 with TRBJ2-1; D is unresolved. Trimming removed 0 bases from V and 5 bases from J, with 14 bases in between. Germline assignment: CDR1 KGHSH and CDR2 LQKENI. The CDR3 runs 16 residues. CDR3 coding DNA: TGTGCCAGCTCACCACCGGAAAGGGTAAAACACAATGAGCAGTTCTTC. This encodes CASSPPERVKHNEQFF.

The rearrangement joins TRBV4-2 to TRBJ1-1; D is ambiguous. The germline CDR1 and CDR2 sequences are LGHNA and YNFKEQ. The CDR3 covers 13 residues. V was trimmed by 4 bases and J by 6 bases, leaving 12 bases between them. As DNA, the CDR3 is TGTGCCAGCAGCCGAAGACCCGACGCTGAAGCTTTCTTT. Translation gives CASSRRPDAEAFF.

At least ten counts were recorded for this clonotype. V gene TRBV2 combines with J gene TRBJ2-7; possibly TRBD1 for D (6 bases). The CDR3 contains 16 residues. Germline V CDR1 and CDR2: SNHLY, FYNNEI. V lost 7 bases, J lost 4 bases, and 23 bases lay in between. For the CDR3, the DNA is TGTGCCAGCAAGAACTCGGAGTGGGGGCCCTTATACGAGCAGTACGTC. Translation: CASKNSEWGPLYEQYV.

This sequence joins TRBV5-1 and TRBJ2-1, with a weak D call TRBD2 (6 bases). V was pared by 8 bases and J by 4 bases, with 10 bases between. There are 12 residues in the CDR3. Germline lookup yields CDR1 SGHRS and CDR2 YFSETQ. CDR3 loop: CARGRRYNEQFF. CDR3 bases: TGCGCCAGAGGGAGGAGATACAATGAGCAGTTCTTC. Complete variable domain (other parts from reference TRBV5-1 and TRBJ2-1): KAGVTQTPRYLIKTRGQQVTLSCSPISGHRSVSWYQQTPGQGLQFLFEYFSETQRNKGNFPGRFSGRQFSNSRSEMNVSTLELGDSALYLCARGRRYNEQFFGPGTRLTVL.

V is TRBV28 and J is TRBJ2-7; perhaps TRBD2 as D (6 bases). The germline gives CDR1 MDHEN, CDR2 SYDVKM. The germline V and J ends were trimmed by 3 bases and 3 bases, with 15 bases remaining between them. The CDR3 is made up of 15 amino acids. The CDR3 bases are TGTGCCAGCAGTTTTTCCCGGGGGACCCTCTACGAGCAGTACGTC. The encoded protein is CASSFSRGTLYEQYV.

This clonotype was seen repeatedly, ten times or more. The chain uses TRBV5-1 and TRBJ1-5; weak D call: TRBD1 (6 bases). Germline CDR1 and CDR2: SGHRS and YFSETQ. The germline V and J ends were trimmed by 4 bases and 4 bases, with 21 bases remaining between them. The CDR3 consists of 17 residues. The CDR3 reads CASSLDPRTEYNQPQHF. In DNA, the CDR3 is TGCGCCAGCAGCCTAGACCCCCGGACAGAGTATAATCAGCCCCAGCATTTT.

Comment on this clonotype: A much larger clonotype is one base distant, so this may be a read error. The gene calls are TRBV24-1 and TRBJ2-5; no reliable D call. V shed 1 base and J shed 5 bases, with 4 bases lying between them. The V gene's germline CDR1 is KGHDR and CDR2 SFDVKD. The length of the CDR3 is 12 residues. In DNA form, the CDR3 reads TGTGCCACCAGTGATTTTTTGGAGACCCAGTACTTC. The encoded protein is CATSDFLETQYF.